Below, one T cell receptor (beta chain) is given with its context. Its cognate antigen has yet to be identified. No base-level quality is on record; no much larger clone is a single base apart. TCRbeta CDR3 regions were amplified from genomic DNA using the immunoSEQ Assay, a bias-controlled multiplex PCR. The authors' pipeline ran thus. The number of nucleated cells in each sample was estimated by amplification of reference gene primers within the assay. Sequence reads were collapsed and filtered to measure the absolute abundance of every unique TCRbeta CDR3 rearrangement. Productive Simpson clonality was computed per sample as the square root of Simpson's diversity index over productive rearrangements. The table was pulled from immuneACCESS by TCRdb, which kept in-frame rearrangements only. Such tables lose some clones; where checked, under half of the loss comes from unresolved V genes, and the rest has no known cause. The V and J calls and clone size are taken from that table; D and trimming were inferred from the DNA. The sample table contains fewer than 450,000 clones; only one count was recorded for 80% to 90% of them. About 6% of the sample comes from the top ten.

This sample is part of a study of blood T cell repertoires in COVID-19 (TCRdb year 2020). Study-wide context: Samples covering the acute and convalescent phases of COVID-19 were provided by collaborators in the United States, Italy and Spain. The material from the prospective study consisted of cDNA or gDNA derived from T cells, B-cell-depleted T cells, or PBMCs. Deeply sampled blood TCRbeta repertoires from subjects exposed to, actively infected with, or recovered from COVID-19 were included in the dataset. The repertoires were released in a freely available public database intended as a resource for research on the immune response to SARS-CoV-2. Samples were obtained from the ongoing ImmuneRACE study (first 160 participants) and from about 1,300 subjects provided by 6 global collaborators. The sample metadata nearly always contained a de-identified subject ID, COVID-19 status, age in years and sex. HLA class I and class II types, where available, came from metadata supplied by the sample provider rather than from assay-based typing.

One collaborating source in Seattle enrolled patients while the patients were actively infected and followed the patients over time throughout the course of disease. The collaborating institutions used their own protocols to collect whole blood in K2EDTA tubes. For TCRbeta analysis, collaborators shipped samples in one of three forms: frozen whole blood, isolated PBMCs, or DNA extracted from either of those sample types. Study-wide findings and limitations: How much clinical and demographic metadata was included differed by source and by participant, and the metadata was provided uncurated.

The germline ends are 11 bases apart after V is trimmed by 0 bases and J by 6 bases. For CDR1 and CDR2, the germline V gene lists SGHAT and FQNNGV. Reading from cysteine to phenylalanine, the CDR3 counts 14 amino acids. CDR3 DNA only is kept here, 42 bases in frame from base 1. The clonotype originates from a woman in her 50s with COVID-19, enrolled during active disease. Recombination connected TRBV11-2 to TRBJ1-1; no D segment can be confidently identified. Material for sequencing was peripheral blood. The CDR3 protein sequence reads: CASSLEIAGAEAFF. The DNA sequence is TGTGCCAGCAGCTTAGAAATTGCGGGAGCTGAAGCTTTCTTT. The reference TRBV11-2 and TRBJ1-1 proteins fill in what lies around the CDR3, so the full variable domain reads EAGVAQSPRYKIIEKRQSVAFWCNPISGHATLYWYQQILGQGPKLLIQFQNNGVVDDSQLPKDRFSAERLKGVDSTLKIQPAKLEDSAVYLCASSLEIAGAEAFFGQGTRLTVV.